The 7 T cell receptor beta chains reported below all come from one sample, sequenced in a study of post-analysis software for immune sequencing data. The study, taken as a whole, reports: Several TRBV segments were more frequent in patients than controls; TRBV5-6, TRBV5-1 and TRBV20-1 belonged to this group.

No antigen has been identified for these receptors. Sequencing libraries made from TCR beta cDNA carried unique molecular identifiers. TCRdb reanalysed the PCR reads using MiXCR and keeps one entry per CDR3 protein. The sample has 600,000 to 750,000 distinct CDR3 sequences, around 60% seen once. The material sequenced was blood. Receptors were obtained from a girl aged 2-10 years with multiple sclerosis.

The gene calls are TRBV15 and TRBJ1-2; unclear D gene. This CDR3 spans 15 amino acids. Trimming stripped 0 bases from V and 5 bases from J, with 13 bases between. Germline CDR1 is LNHNV and CDR2 is YYDKDF (reference sequence). The CDR3 DNA follows: TGTGCCACCAGCAGAGAAGGCGGCGGAGGGTATGGCTACACCTTC. This encodes CATSREGGGGYGYTF.

The V call is TRBV6-1, the J call TRBJ2-7, with TRBD2 identical over 11 bases. Per the germline V gene, CDR1 is MNHNS and CDR2 is SASEGT. The CDR3 is 18 residues long. V shed 6 bases and J 0 bases; nucleotides not matched to a gene: 13. CDR3 nucleotides: TGTGCCAGCAGCGGAACGGGACTAGCGGCGAGGGGCTCCTACGAGCAGTACTTC. Translated, it gives CASSGTGLAARGSYEQYF.

The chain carries TRBV20-1 and TRBJ2-1, with D maybe TRBD2 (5 bases). This CDR3 has 15 residues. Per germline, CDR1 DFQATT and CDR2 SNEGSKA (reference sequence). V lost 0 bases to trimming and J lost 4 bases, with 13 bases between them. In nucleotides, the CDR3 is TGCAGTGCTAGAGATCGTGAGGGCGGATACAATGAGCAGTTCTTC. Protein product: CSARDREGGYNEQFF.

The chain couples TRBV7-8 to TRBJ1-2; no reliable D call. Trimming left V 3 bases short and J 3 bases short, with 11 bases between. CDR3 length: 14 amino acids. CDR1 and CDR2 (germline): SGHVS, FQNEAQ. The CDR3 sequence: CASSFRGHDYGYTF. CDR3 coding DNA: TGTGCCAGCAGCTTCCGGGGTCACGACTATGGCTACACCTTC.

The chain employs TRBV29-1 and TRBJ2-7; a weak D match, TRBD1 (5 bases). The CDR3 loop spans 12 amino acids. The V gene lost 5 bases and the J gene lost 3 bases, with 11 bases spanning the gap. Germline V gene data show CDR1 as SQVTM and CDR2 as ANQGSEA. Here the CDR3 reads CSVRADNYEQYF. For the CDR3, the DNA is TGCAGCGTTCGTGCGGACAACTACGAGCAGTACTTC.

The gene calls are TRBV9 and TRBJ2-1; 14 bases are a match to TRBD2. This CDR3 has 15 amino acids. Germline CDR1 is SGDLS and CDR2 is YYNGEE. J lost 6 bases, V lost 6 bases, and 5 bases had no gene match. The CDR3 DNA reads TGTGCCAGCACCGTGGGACTAGCGGGAGTCAATGAGCAGTTCTTC. It codes for CASTVGLAGVNEQFF.

The rearrangement uses TRBV29-1 and TRBJ2-3; D call uncertain. The CDR3 spans 13 residues. Trimming took 8 bases from V and 3 from J, leaving 15 bases between them. The germline gives CDR1 SQVTM, CDR2 ANQGSEA. The CDR3 loop reads CSTWGGLTDTQYF. The DNA of the CDR3 is TGCAGCACCTGGGGTGGATTGACAGATACGCAGTATTTT.